These T cell receptor beta chains were read from a single sample in a study of shared clonotypes between healthy human individuals. This table comes from immunoSEQ multiplex PCR, and its TCRdb copy is limited to in-frame clones, with some not included. This sample has roughly 810,000 clones; about 96% occur once, and the top ten carry less than 0.3%. Sequences were obtained from naive CD8+ T cells sorted from blood. These receptor sequences come from a man between 25 and 39 years old in good health. The CDR3 runs from the conserved cysteine through the conserved F or W. A D gene is named only where the DNA matches it firmly. Where a row states a size, it is once, few, many or the class of an expanded clone; other rows omit it.

CDR3 protein,CDR3 DNA,D gene,clone size,J gene,V gene
CASSFSVDEQYF,TGTGCCAGCAGTTTCTCCGTGGACGAGCAGTACTTC,-,-,TRBJ2-7,TRBV28
CASRRHQPQHF,TGTGCCAGCAGGAGGCATCAGCCCCAGCATTTT,-,-,TRBJ1-5,TRBV28
CASSIYSVQETTYEQYF,TGTGCCAGTAGTATCTACTCCGTACAGGAGACCACCTACGAGCAGTACTTC,-,-,TRBJ2-7,TRBV19
CASSQEALTDSYGYTF,TGCGCCAGCAGCCAAGAGGCTTTGACAGACTCCTATGGCTACACCTTC,-,-,TRBJ1-2,TRBV4-3
CASSFGRGGSFFGYTF,TGTGCCAGCAGCTTCGGTAGGGGCGGTAGTTTTTTTGGCTACACCTTC,-,-,TRBJ1-2,TRBV7-8
CASSQGADTQYF,TGTGCCAGCAGCCAAGGGGCAGATACGCAGTATTTT,-,-,TRBJ2-3,TRBV5-4
CATSRGVDQPQHF,TGTGCCACCAGCAGAGGTGTAGATCAGCCCCAGCATTTT,-,once,TRBJ1-5,TRBV15
CASSPGDSGEVVADTQYF,TGTGCCAGCAGTCCAGGCGATAGCGGGGAGGTAGTGGCGGATACGCAGTATTTT,TRBD2,-,TRBJ2-3,TRBV7-9
CASGRSVSYEQYF,TGTGCCAGCGGGCGATCGGTGAGCTACGAGCAGTACTTC,-,-,TRBJ2-7,TRBV28
CAISENPANYGYTF,TGTGCCATCAGTGAGAATCCAGCTAACTATGGCTACACCTTC,-,-,TRBJ1-2,TRBV10-3
CASSEQGVGNEQFF,TGTGCCAGCAGCGAACAGGGGGTCGGCAATGAGCAGTTCTTC,TRBD1,-,TRBJ2-1,TRBV9
CASSPSGTPSYEQYF,TGTGCCAGCAGTCCTTCCGGGACACCATCCTACGAGCAGTACTTC,-,-,TRBJ2-7,TRBV27